This is a list of T cell receptor beta chains from one sample in a study of T cell repertoires in cytomegalovirus infection. These receptors' antigens are unknown. MiXCR, run by TCRdb on the reads, gives a single entry per CDR3 protein. The sample consists of some 940,000 distinct CDR3 sequences, roughly 30% of them appearing once. The sample was cultured CD8+ T cells from PBMCs, taken from culture after CMV antigen stimulation. The receptors come from a human donor in good health (CMV status not recorded). Some clones in this sample may be carry-over from other donors' samples. Each CDR3 is given with its conserved first and last residue. The D gene is left open where the match is weak. Not every row has a clone size; where given, it reads once, few, many or a size class.

v_call	clone_size	d_call	j_call	cdr3_aa	cdr3_nt
TRBV2	-	TRBD1	TRBJ2-5	CASSSNIGQGQETQYF	TGTGCCAGCAGTTCTAACATCGGACAGGGCCAAGAGACCCAGTACTTC
TRBV6-2/TRBV6-3	-	TRBD1	TRBJ2-5	CASLNKGQGLPMETQYF	TGTGCCAGCCTAAATAAGGGACAGGGACTCCCCATGGAGACCCAGTACTTC
TRBV25-1	few	-	TRBJ1-1	CASSELLPSLGGVNTEAFF	TGTGCCAGCAGTGAATTATTGCCCTCTCTGGGGGGTGTGAACACTGAAGCTTTCTTT
TRBV5-5	-	-	TRBJ2-5	CASSLVQGGQETQYF	TGTGCCAGCAGCTTGGTGCAGGGGGGACAGGAGACCCAGTACTTC
TRBV4-2	-	-	TRBJ2-1	CASHGLGEQFF	TGTGCCAGCCATGGCCTAGGGGAGCAGTTCTTC
TRBV15	-	-	TRBJ1-1	CATSPDRNTEAFF	TGTGCCACCAGTCCAGACAGGAACACTGAAGCTTTCTTT
TRBV6-1	few	TRBD2	TRBJ2-1	CASSVTGTSGGASYNEQFF	TGTGCCAGCAGTGTCACCGGGACTAGCGGGGGGGCCTCCTACAATGAGCAGTTCTTC
TRBV6-1	-	-	TRBJ2-2	CASSHPPRGWTGELFF	TGTGCCAGCAGCCACCCCCCCCGGGGGTGGACCGGGGAGCTGTTTTTT
TRBV7-6	few	TRBD1	TRBJ1-2	CASSSSGQGSGYTF	TGTGCCAGCAGCTCTTCGGGACAGGGGTCTGGCTACACCTTC
TRBV27	-	TRBD2	TRBJ2-5	CASSLAGGAEETQYF	TGTGCCAGCAGTTTAGCCGGGGGGGCCGAAGAGACCCAGTACTTC
TRBV4-1	-	-	TRBJ1-1	CASSPPCVTEAFF	TGCGCCAGCAGCCCCCCGTGCGTCACTGAAGCTTTCTTT
TRBV27	-	TRBD1	TRBJ2-2	CASSFFTGGTGELFF	TGTGCCAGCAGTTTTTTCACAGGGGGCACCGGGGAGCTGTTTTTT
TRBV4-3	-	TRBD1	TRBJ1-2	CASSPEQGFGDGYTF	TGCGCCAGCAGCCCCGAACAGGGGTTCGGGGATGGCTACACCTTC
TRBV27	few	-	TRBJ1-2	CASSLLGGIFERGMSYGYTF	TGTGCCAGCAGTTTATTAGGCGGCATATTCGAGAGGGGGATGAGCTATGGCTACACCTTC
TRBV6-6	-	-	TRBJ2-2	CASTLGGPGELFF	TGTGCCAGCACTTTAGGGGGGCCCGGGGAGCTGTTTTTT
TRBV27	-	-	TRBJ2-1	CASSLLQGYNEQFF	TGTGCCAGCAGTTTATTGCAGGGATACAATGAGCAGTTCTTC
TRBV7-4	-	TRBD1	TRBJ1-3	CASSGQGRNTIYF	TGTGCCAGCAGCGGACAGGGGAGAAACACCATATATTTT
TRBV20-1	few	-	TRBJ2-1	CSARRGDEQFF	TGCAGTGCTAGGAGGGGTGATGAGCAGTTCTTC
TRBV6-2/TRBV6-3	-	-	TRBJ1-1	CASSYSNGLNTEAFF	TGTGCCAGCAGTTACTCGAACGGGCTGAACACTGAAGCTTTCTTT
TRBV2	-	-	TRBJ1-2	CATLDRRDYGYTF	TGTGCCACATTGGACCGACGTGACTATGGCTACACCTTC
TRBV10-3	-	-	TRBJ2-5	CAISEPQGLLVAQETQYF	TGTGCCATCAGTGAGCCCCAGGGTCTTTTGGTAGCCCAAGAGACCCAGTACTTC